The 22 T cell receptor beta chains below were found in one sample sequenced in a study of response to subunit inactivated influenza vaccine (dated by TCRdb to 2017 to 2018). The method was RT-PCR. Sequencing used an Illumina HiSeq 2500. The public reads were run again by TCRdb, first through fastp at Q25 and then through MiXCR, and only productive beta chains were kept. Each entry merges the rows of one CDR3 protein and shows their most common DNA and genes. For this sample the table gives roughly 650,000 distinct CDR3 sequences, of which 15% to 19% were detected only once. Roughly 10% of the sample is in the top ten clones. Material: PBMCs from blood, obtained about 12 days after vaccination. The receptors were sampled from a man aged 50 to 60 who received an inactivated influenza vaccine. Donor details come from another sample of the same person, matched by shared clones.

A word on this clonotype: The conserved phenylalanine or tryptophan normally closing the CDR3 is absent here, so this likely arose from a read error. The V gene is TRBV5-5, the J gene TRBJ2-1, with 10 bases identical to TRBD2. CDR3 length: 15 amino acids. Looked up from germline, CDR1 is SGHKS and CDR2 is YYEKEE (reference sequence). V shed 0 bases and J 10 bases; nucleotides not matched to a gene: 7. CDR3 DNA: TGTGCCAGCAGCTTGGAACTAGCGGGGTGGGAGGAGCAGTTCTTA. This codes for CASSLELAGWEEQFL.

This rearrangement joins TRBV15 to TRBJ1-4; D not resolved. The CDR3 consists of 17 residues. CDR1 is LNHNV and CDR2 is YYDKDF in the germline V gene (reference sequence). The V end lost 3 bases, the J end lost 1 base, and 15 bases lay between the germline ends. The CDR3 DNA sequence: TGTGCCACCAGCAGTCGGACGTATGCGAAAACTAATGAAAAACTGTTTTTT. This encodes CATSSRTYAKTNEKLFF.

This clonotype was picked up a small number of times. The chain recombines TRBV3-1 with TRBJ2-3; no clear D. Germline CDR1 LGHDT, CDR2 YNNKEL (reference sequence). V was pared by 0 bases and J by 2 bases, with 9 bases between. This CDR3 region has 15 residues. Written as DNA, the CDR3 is TGTGCCAGCAGCCAAGACAGATACTACACAGATACGCAGTATTTT. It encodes CASSQDRYYTDTQYF.

The CDR3 nucleotides read TGTGCCAGCATGAAGCGGCGGGGGTACACAGATACGCAGTATTTT. This gives the protein CASMKRRGYTDTQYF. The chain is built from TRBV6-1 and TRBJ2-3; 7 positions match TRBD2. Germline-derived CDR1 and CDR2 are MNHNS and SASEGT. J was trimmed by 2 bases and V by 7 bases; bases with no gene match: 9. The CDR3 loop spans 15 amino acids.

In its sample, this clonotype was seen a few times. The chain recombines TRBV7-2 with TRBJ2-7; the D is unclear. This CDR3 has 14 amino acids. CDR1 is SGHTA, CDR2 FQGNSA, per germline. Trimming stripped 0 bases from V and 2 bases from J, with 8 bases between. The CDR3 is CASSLAWMPYEQYF. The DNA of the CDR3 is TGTGCCAGCAGCTTAGCGTGGATGCCCTACGAGCAGTACTTC.

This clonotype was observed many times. The CDR3 DNA is TGTGCCAGCAGCTCTACCAGGGGAAACTCCTACGAGCAGTACTTC. Its protein product is CASSSTRGNSYEQYF. The chain joins TRBV7-8 to TRBJ2-7; D might be TRBD1 (6 bases). The CDR3 extends over 15 amino acids. The V gene's germline CDR1 is SGHVS and CDR2 FQNEAQ. Trimming left V 4 bases short and J 0 bases short, with 13 bases between. The entire variable domain, with the rest obtained from reference TRBV7-8 and TRBJ2-7, is as follows: GAGVSQSPRYKVAKRGQDVALRCDPISGHVSLFWYQQALGQGPEFLTYFQNEAQLDKSGLPSDRFFAERPEGSVSTLKIQRTQQEDSAVYLCASSSTRGNSYEQYFGPGTRLTVT.

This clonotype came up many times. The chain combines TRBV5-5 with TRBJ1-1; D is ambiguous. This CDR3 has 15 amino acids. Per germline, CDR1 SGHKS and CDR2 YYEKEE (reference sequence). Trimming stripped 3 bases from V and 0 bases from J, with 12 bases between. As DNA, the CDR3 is TGTGCCAGCAGCTCGCCGGGAGGGCTGAACACTGAAGCTTTCTTT. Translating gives CASSSPGGLNTEAFF.

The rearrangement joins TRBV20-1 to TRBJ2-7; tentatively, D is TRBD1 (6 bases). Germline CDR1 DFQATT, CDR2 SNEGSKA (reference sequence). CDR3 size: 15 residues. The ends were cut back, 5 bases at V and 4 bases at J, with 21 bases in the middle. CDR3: CSALGPGQRVYEQYF. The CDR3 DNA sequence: TGCAGTGCTCTGGGACCGGGACAAAGAGTTTACGAGCAGTACTTC.

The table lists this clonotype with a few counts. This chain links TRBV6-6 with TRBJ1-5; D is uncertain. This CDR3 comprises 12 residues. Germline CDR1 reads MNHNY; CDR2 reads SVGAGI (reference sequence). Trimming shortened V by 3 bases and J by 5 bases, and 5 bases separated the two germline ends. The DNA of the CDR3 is TGTGCCAGCAGTTATGGGGATCAGCCCCAGCATTTT. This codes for CASSYGDQPQHF.

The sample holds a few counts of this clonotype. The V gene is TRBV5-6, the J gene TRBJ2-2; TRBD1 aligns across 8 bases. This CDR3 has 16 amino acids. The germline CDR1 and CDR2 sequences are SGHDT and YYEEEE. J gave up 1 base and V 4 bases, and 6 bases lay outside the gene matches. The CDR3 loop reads CASSPTGGKNTGELFF. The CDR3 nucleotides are TGTGCCAGCAGCCCCACAGGGGGGAAGAACACCGGGGAGCTGTTTTTT.

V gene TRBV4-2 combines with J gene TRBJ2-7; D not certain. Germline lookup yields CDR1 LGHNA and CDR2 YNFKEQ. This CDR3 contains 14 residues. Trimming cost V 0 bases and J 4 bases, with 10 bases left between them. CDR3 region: CASSQDGQAYEQYF. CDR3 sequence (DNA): TGTGCCAGCAGCCAAGATGGTCAAGCTTACGAGCAGTACTTC.

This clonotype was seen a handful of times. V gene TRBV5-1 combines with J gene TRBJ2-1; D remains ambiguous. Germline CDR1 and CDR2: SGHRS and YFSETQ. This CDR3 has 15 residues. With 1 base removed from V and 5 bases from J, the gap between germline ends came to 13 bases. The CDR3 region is CASSLIRARDNEQFF. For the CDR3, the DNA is TGCGCCAGCAGCTTGATAAGGGCAAGGGACAATGAGCAGTTCTTC.

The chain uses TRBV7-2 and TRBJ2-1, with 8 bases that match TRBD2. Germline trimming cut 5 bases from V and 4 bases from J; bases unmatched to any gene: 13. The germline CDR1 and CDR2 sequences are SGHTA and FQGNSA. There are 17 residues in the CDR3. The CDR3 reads CASSPFPGTRIYNEQFF. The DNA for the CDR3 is TGTGCCAGCAGCCCCTTCCCCGGGACTAGAATATACAATGAGCAGTTCTTC.

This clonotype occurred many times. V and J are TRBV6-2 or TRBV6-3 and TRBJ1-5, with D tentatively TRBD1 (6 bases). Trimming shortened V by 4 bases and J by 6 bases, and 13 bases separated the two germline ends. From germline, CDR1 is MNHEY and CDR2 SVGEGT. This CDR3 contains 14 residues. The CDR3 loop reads CASSSYRDFQPQHF. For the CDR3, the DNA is TGTGCCAGCAGTTCGTACAGGGATTTTCAGCCCCAGCATTTT.

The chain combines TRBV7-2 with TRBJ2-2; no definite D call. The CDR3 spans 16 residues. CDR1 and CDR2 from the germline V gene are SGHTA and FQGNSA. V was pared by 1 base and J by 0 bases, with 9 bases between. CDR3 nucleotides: TGTGCCAGCAGCTTAGGATCGAGACCGAACACCGGGGAGCTGTTTTTT. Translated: CASSLGSRPNTGELFF.

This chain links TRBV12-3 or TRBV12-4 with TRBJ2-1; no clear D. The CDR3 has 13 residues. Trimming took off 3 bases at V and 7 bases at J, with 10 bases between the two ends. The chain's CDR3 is CASSFKERNEQFF. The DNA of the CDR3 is TGTGCCAGCAGTTTTAAGGAGCGAAATGAGCAGTTCTTC.

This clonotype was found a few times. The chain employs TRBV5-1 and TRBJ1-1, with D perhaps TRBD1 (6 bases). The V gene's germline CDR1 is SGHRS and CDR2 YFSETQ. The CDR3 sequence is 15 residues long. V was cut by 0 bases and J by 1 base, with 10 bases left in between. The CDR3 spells CASSLVGAANTEAFF. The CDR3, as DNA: TGCGCCAGCAGCTTGGTGGGGGCCGCGAACACTGAAGCTTTCTTT.

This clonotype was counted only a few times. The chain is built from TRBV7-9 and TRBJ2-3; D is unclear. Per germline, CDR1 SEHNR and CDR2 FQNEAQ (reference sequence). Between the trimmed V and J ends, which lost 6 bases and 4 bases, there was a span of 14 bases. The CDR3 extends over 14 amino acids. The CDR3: CASSPAWSADTQYF. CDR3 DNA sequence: TGTGCCAGCAGTCCAGCGTGGAGTGCAGATACGCAGTATTTT.

Here the CDR3 reads CATSRESGRPYNEQFF. Written as DNA, the CDR3 is TGTGCCACCAGCAGGGAGAGCGGAAGGCCCTACAATGAGCAGTTCTTC. The chain recombines TRBV15 with TRBJ2-1; tentative D call: TRBD2 (5 bases). V lost 3 bases and J lost 2, with 14 bases in between. Germline lookup yields CDR1 LNHNV and CDR2 YYDKDF (reference sequence). CDR3 length: 16 residues.

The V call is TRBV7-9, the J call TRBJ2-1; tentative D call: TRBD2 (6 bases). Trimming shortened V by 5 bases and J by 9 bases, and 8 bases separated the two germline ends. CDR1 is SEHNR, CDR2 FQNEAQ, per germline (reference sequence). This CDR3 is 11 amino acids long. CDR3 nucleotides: TGTGCCAGCAGCCCAGCGGGTGAGCAGTTCTTC. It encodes CASSPAGEQFF.

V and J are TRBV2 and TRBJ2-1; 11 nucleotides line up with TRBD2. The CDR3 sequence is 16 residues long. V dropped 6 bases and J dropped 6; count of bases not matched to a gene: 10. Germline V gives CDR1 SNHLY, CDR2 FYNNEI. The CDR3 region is CASRLRLAGHFNEQFF. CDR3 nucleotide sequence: TGTGCCAGCAGGCTGCGACTAGCGGGACACTTCAATGAGCAGTTCTTC. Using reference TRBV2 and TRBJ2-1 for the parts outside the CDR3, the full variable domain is EPEVTQTPSHQVTQMGQEVILRCVPISNHLYFYWYRQILGQKVEFLVSFYNNEISEKSEIFDDQFSVERPDGSNFTLKIRSTKLEDSAMYFCASRLRLAGHFNEQFFGPGTRLTVL.

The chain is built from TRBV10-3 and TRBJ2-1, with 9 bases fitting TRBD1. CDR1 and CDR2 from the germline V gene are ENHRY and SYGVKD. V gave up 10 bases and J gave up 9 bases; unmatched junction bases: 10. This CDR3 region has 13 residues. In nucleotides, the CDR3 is TGTGCCACGGGCCCAGGACAGGGGACTGAGCAGTTCTTC. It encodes CATGPGQGTEQFF.